This T cell receptor (beta chain) was documented in a study of blood T cell repertoires in COVID-19. Looking at the study overall: The samples span acute and convalescent COVID-19 from the United States, Italy and Spain.

This clone was seen many times. Those enrolled, adults aged roughly 18 to 89 years, came from some 23 US areas. Methods used by the authors: Estimation of nucleated cell counts was performed using reference gene primer amplification. Clones were read by immunoSEQ multiplex PCR, and TCRdb kept only the in-frame ones, dropping some. V and J calls and clone size are as listed in that table; D and trimming were resolved from the DNA. The table records over 200,000 clones, nearly 90% of them present only once. This CDR3 spans 16 amino acids. In germline, CDR1 is LGHNA, CDR2 YNFKEQ. Trimming took 0 bases from V and 9 from J; bases not matched to a gene: 8.

The material sequenced was PBMCs or T cells enriched from blood (not recorded which). The sequence was obtained from a man younger than 40 who had been exposed to COVID-19. This sequence joins TRBV4-2 and TRBJ2-1, with TRBD2 matching 10 bases. The CDR3 nucleotides read TGTGCCAGCAGCCAAGACCCAGCGGGGGGGCCGAGTGAGCAGTTCTTC. Its translation: CASSQDPAGGPSEQFF.